The 12 T cell receptor beta chains below all came from one sample that was sequenced in a study of T cell responses to AZD1222 COVID-19 vaccine. Profiled with immunoSEQ multiplex PCR; TCRdb holds only in-frame clones, not every one. The sample has some 140,000 clones, 70% to 90% seen once. This material consisted of peripheral blood, taken on day 0 of AZD1222 vaccination. These receptors were taken from an adult in good health.

The chain combines TRBV6-2 or TRBV6-3 with TRBJ1-2, with a weak D call TRBD1 (6 bases). With 0 bases removed from V and 2 bases from J, the gap between germline ends came to 13 bases. The CDR3 covers 16 residues. Germline values: CDR1 MNHEY, CDR2 SVGEGT. The CDR3 DNA is TGTGCCAGCAGTTACTCCGGGGGGCGATCAAACTATGGCTACACCTTC. Translating it yields CASSYSGGRSNYGYTF.

The chain links TRBV5-4 to TRBJ2-1, with 7 bases matching TRBD1. Germline V gene data show CDR1 as SGHNT and CDR2 as YYREEE (reference sequence). The CDR3 extends over 11 amino acids. V was pared by 4 bases and J by 9 bases, with 1 base of the junction left unmatched. CDR3 protein: CASSRTGEQFF. The CDR3 coding sequence is TGTGCCAGCAGCAGGACAGGTGAGCAGTTCTTC.

The rearrangement joins TRBV19 to TRBJ1-3; D gene unclear. The V gene's germline CDR1 is LNHDA and CDR2 SQIVND (reference sequence). The CDR3 length is 13 residues. Between the trimmed V and J ends, which lost 1 base and 4 bases, there was a span of 5 bases. The CDR3 nucleotides are TGTGCCAGTAGTATAGTTCCGGGAAACACCATATATTTT. It is translated as CASSIVPGNTIYF. Full variable domain (remainder filled in from reference TRBV19 and TRBJ1-3): DGGITQSPKYLFRKEGQNVTLSCEQNLNHDAMYWYRQDPGQGLRLIYYSQIVNDFQKGDIAEGYSVSREKKESFPLTVTSAQKNPTAFYLCASSIVPGNTIYFGEGSWLTVV.

V is TRBV5-6 and J is TRBJ1-2; 7 nucleotides align to TRBD1. V trimming: 6 bases; J trimming: 4 bases; junction bases outside the gene matches: 3. This CDR3 spans 12 amino acids. CDR1 SGHDT and CDR2 YYEEEE come from the germline V gene. The CDR3 region has the DNA TGTGCCAGCACCGGGACAGTCTATGGCTACACCTTC. Translated: CASTGTVYGYTF.

The chain combines TRBV7-2 with TRBJ1-2, with 11 bases aligning to TRBD1. V trimming: 5 bases; J trimming: 5 bases; junction bases outside the gene matches: 13. This CDR3 contains 17 residues. In germline, CDR1 is SGHTA, CDR2 FQGNSA. The CDR3 DNA follows: TGTGCCAGCAGCCCAGGCACGGGGACAGGGGGTTGGTATGGCTACACCTTC. This codes for CASSPGTGTGGWYGYTF.

The chain recombines TRBV19 with TRBJ1-2; D is possibly TRBD1 (5 bases). The V gene lost 5 bases and the J gene lost 5 bases, with 12 bases spanning the gap. The CDR3 consists of 13 residues. Germline CDR1 is LNHDA and CDR2 is SQIVND (reference sequence). The CDR3 nucleotides are TGTGCCAGTAGTTCCGCAGGGAGATATGGCTACACCTTC. Translation: CASSSAGRYGYTF.

This clone was detected only once. This rearrangement joins TRBV7-8 to TRBJ1-1; D not resolved. CDR1 SGHVS and CDR2 FQNEAQ come from the germline V gene. The CDR3 runs to 15 residues. Trimming stripped 7 bases from V and 5 bases from J, with 20 bases between. The CDR3 nucleotides read TGTGCCAGCACCATTATTAGCCGGGGAGGGACTGAAGCTTTCTTT. The encoded protein is CASTIISRGGTEAFF.

For the CDR3, the DNA is TGTGCCAGCTCACCAACGGACAGGGGCTCTGGGGCCAACGTCCTGACTTTC. Encoded protein: CASSPTDRGSGANVLTF. The chain carries TRBV18 and TRBJ2-6; 9 bases agree with TRBD1. Germline CDR1 and CDR2: KGHSH and LQKENI. Losses at the gene ends were 2 bases for V and 0 bases for J; bases not matched to a gene: 2. CDR3 size: 17 residues.

The rearrangement uses TRBV2 and TRBJ2-5; D call uncertain. V dropped 4 bases and J dropped 3 bases, with 9 bases sitting between them. Germline V gives CDR1 SNHLY, CDR2 FYNNEI. The CDR3 is made up of 13 amino acids. The CDR3 spells CASSVRLEETQYF. Here the CDR3 DNA reads TGTGCCAGCAGTGTTAGGCTTGAAGAGACCCAGTACTTC. Filled out from reference TRBV2 and TRBJ2-5, the complete variable domain reads EPEVTQTPSHQVTQMGQEVILRCVPISNHLYFYWYRQILGQKVEFLVSFYNNEISEKSEIFDDQFSVERPDGSNFTLKIRSTKLEDSAMYFCASSVRLEETQYFGPGTRLLVL.

The chain joins TRBV7-9 to TRBJ1-1; D ambiguous. Germline V gives CDR1 SEHNR, CDR2 FQNEAQ (reference sequence). The ends were cut back, 5 bases at V and 1 base at J, with 2 bases in the middle. The CDR3 covers 11 residues. CDR3 sequence (DNA): TGTGCCAGCAGCGCGAACACTGAAGCTTTCTTT. It encodes CASSANTEAFF.

V gene TRBV11-2 combines with J gene TRBJ1-2; TRBD1 might be the D (5 bases). Germline CDR1 is SGHAT and CDR2 is FQNNGV. There are 14 residues in the CDR3. The V and J ends lost 5 bases and 8 bases respectively, with 18 bases between them. This chain's CDR3 is CASSQTQGSGGYTF. The CDR3 DNA reads as TGTGCCAGCAGCCAGACTCAGGGTTCTGGGGGCTACACCTTC.

The chain links TRBV5-5 to TRBJ1-3; 8 bases align to TRBD1. CDR1 is SGHKS, CDR2 YYEKEE, per germline (reference sequence). This CDR3 comprises 19 residues. The V gene end was trimmed by 1 base and the J gene end by 0 bases; junction bases not matched to a gene: 12. The CDR3 region is CASSLYTAVTGDSGNTIYF. CDR3 nucleotide sequence: TGTGCCAGCAGCTTGTATACCGCAGTGACAGGGGACTCTGGAAACACCATATATTTT.